These T cell receptor beta chains were read from a single sample in a study of glioma-infiltrating T cells. One entry per CDR3 protein results from TCRdb running MiXCR on the multiplex PCR reads. Of more than 90,000 distinct CDR3 sequences detected, roughly 39% appear once; the ten largest clones hold more than 30%. The sequenced sample was glioma tissue, nonneoplastic brain tissue, or PBMCs (not recorded which). These receptors all come from a human donor with low-grade glioma or glioblastoma, undergoing nonglioma brain surgery, or in good health (not recorded which). CDR3s include the opening cysteine and the closing phenylalanine or tryptophan. Fields, in order: J gene, V gene, CDR3 protein.

>TRBJ1-6|TRBV10-2
CASSEVVDRGTNSPLHF
>TRBJ2-7|TRBV7-2
CASSRRLAYEQYF
>TRBJ2-7|TRBV3-1
CASSQAAYEQYF
>TRBJ1-2|TRBV29-1
CSVEDRTGNYGYNF
>TRBJ1-2|TRBV14
CASSQDISGVYGYTF
>TRBJ2-1|TRBV29-1
CSVVADSSYNEQFF
>TRBJ1-3|TRBV7-9
CASSPTPVRGVPGNTIYF
>TRBJ1-6|TRBV5-1
CASSLDTGNSPLHF
>TRBJ2-1|TRBV7-2
CASSPDRTYNEQFF
>TRBJ2-5|TRBV6-1
CASKTGDRETQYF
>TRBJ2-1|TRBV15
CATSRDFTGNSEQFF
>TRBJ2-5|TRBV20-1
CSAVQGTVRETQYF
>TRBJ2-7|TRBV6-4
CASSLTSGGAYEQYF
>TRBJ2-1|TRBV28
CASMGGGNEQFF
>TRBJ2-1|TRBV5-8
CASSLQINQGQFF
>TRBJ1-4|TRBV10-3
CATGKATNEKLFF
>TRBJ1-1|TRBV19
CASSPGQLNTEAFF
>TRBJ2-1|TRBV2
CASLWDFNEQFF
>TRBJ1-1|TRBV6-2/TRBV6-3
CVSSPTENTEALF
>TRBJ2-6|TRBV5-4
CASSSESSGANVLTF
>TRBJ2-3|TRBV4-3
CASSPLDRRYTDTQYF
>TRBJ2-3|TRBV18
CASSAQAQNNTDTQYF
>TRBJ2-1|TRBV20-1
CSASLAGVAEQFF
>TRBJ2-3|TRBV11-1
CASNLPGMADTQYF
>TRBJ2-1|TRBV15
CATSRDRLAGYNEQFF
>TRBJ1-1|TRBV6-1
CAIGERADREGLTEAFF
>TRBJ2-3|TRBV3-1
CASSQRTGGADTQYF
>TRBJ2-4|TRBV6-5
CASSYQARGALENIQYF
>TRBJ2-1|TRBV6-7
CASDSAGGEQFF
>TRBJ2-5|TRBV2
CASIRGGSETQYF
>TRBJ1-5|TRBV7-9
CASSLAGVGGAQPQHF